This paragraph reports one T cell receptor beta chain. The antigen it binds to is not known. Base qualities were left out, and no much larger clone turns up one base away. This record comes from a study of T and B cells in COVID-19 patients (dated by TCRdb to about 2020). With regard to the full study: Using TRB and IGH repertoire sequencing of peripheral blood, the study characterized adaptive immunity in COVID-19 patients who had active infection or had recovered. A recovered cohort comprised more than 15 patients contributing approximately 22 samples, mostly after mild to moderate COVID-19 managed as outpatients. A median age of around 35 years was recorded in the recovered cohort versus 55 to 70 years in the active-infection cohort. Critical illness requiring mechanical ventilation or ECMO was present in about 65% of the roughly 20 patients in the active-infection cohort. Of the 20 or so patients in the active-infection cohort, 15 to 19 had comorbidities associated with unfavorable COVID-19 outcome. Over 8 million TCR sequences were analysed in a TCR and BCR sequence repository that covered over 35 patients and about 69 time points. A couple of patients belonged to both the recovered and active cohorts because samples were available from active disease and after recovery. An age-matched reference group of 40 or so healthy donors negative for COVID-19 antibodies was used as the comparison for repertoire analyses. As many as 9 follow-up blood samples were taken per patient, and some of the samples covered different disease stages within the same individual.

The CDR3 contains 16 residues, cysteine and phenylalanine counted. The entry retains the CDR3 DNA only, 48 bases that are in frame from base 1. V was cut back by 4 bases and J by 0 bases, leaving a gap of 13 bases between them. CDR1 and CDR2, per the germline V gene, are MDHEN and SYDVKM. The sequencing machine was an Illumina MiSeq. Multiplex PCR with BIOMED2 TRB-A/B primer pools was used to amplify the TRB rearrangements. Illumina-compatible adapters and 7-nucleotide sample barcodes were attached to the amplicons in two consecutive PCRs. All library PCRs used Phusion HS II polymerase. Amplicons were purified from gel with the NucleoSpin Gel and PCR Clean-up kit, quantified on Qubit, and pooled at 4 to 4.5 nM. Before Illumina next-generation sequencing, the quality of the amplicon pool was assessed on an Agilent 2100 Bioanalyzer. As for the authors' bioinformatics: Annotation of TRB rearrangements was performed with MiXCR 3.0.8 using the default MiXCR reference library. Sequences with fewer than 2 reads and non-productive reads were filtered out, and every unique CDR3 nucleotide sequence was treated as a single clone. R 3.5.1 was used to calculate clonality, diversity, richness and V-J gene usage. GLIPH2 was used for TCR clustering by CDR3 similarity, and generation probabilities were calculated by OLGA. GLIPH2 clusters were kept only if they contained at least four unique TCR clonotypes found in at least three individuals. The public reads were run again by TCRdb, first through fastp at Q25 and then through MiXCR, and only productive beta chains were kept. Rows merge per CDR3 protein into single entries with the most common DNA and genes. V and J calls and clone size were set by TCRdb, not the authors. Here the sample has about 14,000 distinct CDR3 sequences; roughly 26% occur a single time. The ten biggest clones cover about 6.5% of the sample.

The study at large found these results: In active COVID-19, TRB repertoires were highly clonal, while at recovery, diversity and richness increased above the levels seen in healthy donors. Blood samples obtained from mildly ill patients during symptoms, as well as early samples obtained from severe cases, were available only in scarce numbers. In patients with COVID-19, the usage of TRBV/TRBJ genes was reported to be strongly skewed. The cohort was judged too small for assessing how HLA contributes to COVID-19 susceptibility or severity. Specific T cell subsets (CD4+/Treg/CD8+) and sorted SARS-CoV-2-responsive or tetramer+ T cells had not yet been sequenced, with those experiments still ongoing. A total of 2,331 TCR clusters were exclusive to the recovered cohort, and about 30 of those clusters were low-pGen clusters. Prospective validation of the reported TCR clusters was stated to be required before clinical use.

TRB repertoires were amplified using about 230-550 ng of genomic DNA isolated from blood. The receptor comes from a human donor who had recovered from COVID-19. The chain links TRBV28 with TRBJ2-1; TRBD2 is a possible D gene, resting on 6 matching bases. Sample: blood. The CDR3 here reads CASSSRGTASYNEQFF. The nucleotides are TGTGCCAGCAGTTCCAGAGGGACTGCCTCCTACAATGAGCAGTTCTTC.